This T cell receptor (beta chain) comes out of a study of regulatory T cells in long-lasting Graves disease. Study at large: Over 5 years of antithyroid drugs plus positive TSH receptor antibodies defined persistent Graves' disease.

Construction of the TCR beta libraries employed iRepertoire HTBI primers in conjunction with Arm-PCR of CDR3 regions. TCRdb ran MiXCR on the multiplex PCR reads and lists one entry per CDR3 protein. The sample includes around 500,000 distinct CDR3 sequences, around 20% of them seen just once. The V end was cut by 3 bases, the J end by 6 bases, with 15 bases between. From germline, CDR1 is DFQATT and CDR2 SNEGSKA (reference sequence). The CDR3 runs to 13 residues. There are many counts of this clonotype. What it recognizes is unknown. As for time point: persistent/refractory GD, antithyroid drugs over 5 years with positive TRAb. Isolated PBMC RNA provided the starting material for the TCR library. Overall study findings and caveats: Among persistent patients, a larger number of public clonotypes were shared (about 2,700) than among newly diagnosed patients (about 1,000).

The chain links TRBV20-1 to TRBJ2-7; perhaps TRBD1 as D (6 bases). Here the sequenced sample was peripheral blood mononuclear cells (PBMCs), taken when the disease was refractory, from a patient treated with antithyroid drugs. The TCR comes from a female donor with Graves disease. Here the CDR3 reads CSASGLTGFEQYF. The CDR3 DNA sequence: TGCAGTGCTAGCGGTCTAACAGGGTTCGAGCAGTACTTC.